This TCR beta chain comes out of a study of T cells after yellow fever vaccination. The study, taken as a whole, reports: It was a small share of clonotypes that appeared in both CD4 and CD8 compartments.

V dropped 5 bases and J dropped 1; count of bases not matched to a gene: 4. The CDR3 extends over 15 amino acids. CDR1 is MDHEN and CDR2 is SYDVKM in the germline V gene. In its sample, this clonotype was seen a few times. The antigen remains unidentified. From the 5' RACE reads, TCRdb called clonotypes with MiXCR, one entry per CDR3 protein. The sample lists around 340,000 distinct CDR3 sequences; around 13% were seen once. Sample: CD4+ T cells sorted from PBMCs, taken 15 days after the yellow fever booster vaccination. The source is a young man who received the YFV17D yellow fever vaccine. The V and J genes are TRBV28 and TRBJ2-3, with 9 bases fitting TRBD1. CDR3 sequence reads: CASSPGTGRTDTQYF. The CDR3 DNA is TGTGCCAGCAGTCCGGGGACAGGGCGCACAGATACGCAGTATTTT.